These 25 T cell receptor beta chains were all obtained from the same sample, sequenced in a study of human T cells and chemical hapten exposure. TCRdb re-called the RACE reads with MiXCR, one entry per CDR3 protein. This sample has roughly 380,000 distinct CDR3 sequences, with 4% to 6% found just once. Stated time point: pre-sensitization, week 0. Treatment noted: therapeutic diphenylcyclopropenone sensitization with weekly scalp DPC. The sample was whole blood, taken in connection with sensitization to the hapten diphenylcyclopropenone (DPC). These receptors were collected from a woman aged 50 to 60 with alopecia areata. Some clones in this sample may be carry-over from other donors' samples.

V and J are TRBV19 and TRBJ2-2, with no clear D. Looked up from germline, CDR1 is LNHDA and CDR2 is SQIVND (reference sequence). The CDR3 covers 17 residues. Trimming pared 0 bases from V and 0 bases from J, leaving 11 bases between. This CDR3 is CASSIDRGRANTGELFF. The CDR3 DNA follows: TGTGCCAGTAGTATAGATCGAGGCCGCGCGAACACCGGGGAGCTGTTTTTT. The entire variable domain, with the rest obtained from reference TRBV19 and TRBJ2-2, is as follows: DGGITQSPKYLFRKEGQNVTLSCEQNLNHDAMYWYRQDPGQGLRLIYYSQIVNDFQKGDIAEGYSVSREKKESFPLTVTSAQKNPTAFYLCASSIDRGRANTGELFFGEGSRLTVL.

There are many counts of this clonotype. CDR3 nucleotides: TGCAGCGTGGGGGAGGGGCAGCACGGGGAGCTGTTTTTT. It yields the protein CSVGEGQHGELFF. The chain combines TRBV29-1 with TRBJ2-2, with 7 bases that match TRBD2. J gave up 7 bases and V 6 bases, and 8 bases lay outside the gene matches. This CDR3 spans 13 amino acids. Germline loops: CDR1 SQVTM, CDR2 ANQGSEA.

Many counts were recorded for this clonotype. The chain joins TRBV7-2 to TRBJ2-4, with no clear D. Germline CDR1 SGHTA, CDR2 FQGNSA. V was clipped by 0 bases and J by 8 bases, with 8 bases between them. There are 13 residues in the CDR3. The CDR3 region is CASSLAAYHIQYF. Here the CDR3 DNA reads TGTGCCAGCAGCTTAGCGGCTTACCACATTCAGTACTTC.

The chain joins TRBV10-2 to TRBJ1-5, with D perhaps TRBD1 (5 bases). This CDR3 spans 15 amino acids. The ends were cut back, 7 bases at V and 5 bases at J, with 18 bases in the middle. Germline CDR1 WSHSY, CDR2 SAAADI. DNA of the CDR3: TGCGCCAGCAAGATGGCCAGTGGGGGGGATCAGCCCCAGCATTTT. Amino acids: CASKMASGGDQPQHF.

This chain uses TRBV2 with TRBJ1-3; D is undetermined. CDR1 is SNHLY, CDR2 FYNNEI, per germline. V lost 6 bases to trimming and J lost 0 bases, with 12 bases between them. The length of the CDR3 is 15 residues. The CDR3 nucleotides are TGTGCCAGCAGCCCTCGTCCCGGCTCTGGAAACACCATATATTTT. The encoded protein is CASSPRPGSGNTIYF.

This clonotype was counted a few times. The J gene is TRBJ2-7, the V gene TRBV6-2 or TRBV6-3; 9 nucleotides align to TRBD2. J gave up 6 bases and V 0 bases, and 6 bases lay outside the gene matches. The CDR3 is 15 amino acids. CDR1 is MNHEY and CDR2 is SVGEGT in the germline V gene. The CDR3 DNA reads as TGTGCCAGCAGTTACTCGAGACTAGCGGCGGGCGAGCAGTACTTC. It is translated as CASSYSRLAAGEQYF.

The sample holds many counts of this clonotype. V gene TRBV5-5 combines with J gene TRBJ1-5, with 9 bases lining up with TRBD1. The junction had 6 bases not matched to a gene; V was cut back by 4 bases and J by 4 bases. The V gene's germline CDR1 is SGHKS and CDR2 YYEKEE (reference sequence). The length of the CDR3 is 15 residues. As DNA, the CDR3 is TGTGCCAGCAGCACCGGACAGGGGATAAATCAGCCCCAGCATTTT. Protein product: CASSTGQGINQPQHF. The full variable domain, its missing parts supplied by reference TRBV5-5 and TRBJ1-5, is DAGVTQSPTHLIKTRGQQVTLRCSPISGHKSVSWYQQVLGQGPQFIFQYYEKEERGRGNFPDRFSARQFPNYSSELNVNALLLGDSALYLCASSTGQGINQPQHFGDGTRLSIL.

This clonotype was detected ten times or more. V usage is TRBV12-3 or TRBV12-4 and J usage is TRBJ1-3; 10 bases match TRBD1. J was trimmed by 4 bases and V by 5 bases; bases with no gene match: 2. The CDR3 has 14 amino acids. This CDR3 is CASSATGGGNTIYF. CDR3 DNA sequence: TGTGCCAGCAGTGCGACAGGGGGCGGAAACACCATATATTTT.

This clonotype has ten or more counts. The rearrangement joins TRBV5-1 to TRBJ2-5; D is possibly TRBD1 (5 bases). This CDR3 is 13 amino acids long. The V end was cut by 0 bases, the J end by 5 bases, with 8 bases between. Looked up from germline, CDR1 is SGHRS and CDR2 is YFSETQ. This CDR3 reads CASSLAGAETQYF. CDR3 nucleotides: TGCGCCAGCAGCTTGGCTGGGGCCGAGACCCAGTACTTC.

The chain combines TRBV6-2 or TRBV6-3 with TRBJ2-1, with 11 nucleotides matching TRBD2. The CDR3 is 13 amino acids. V gave up 4 bases and J gave up 10 bases; unmatched junction bases: 3. Germline CDR1 is MNHEY and CDR2 is SVGEGT. CDR3 nucleotide sequence: TGTGCCAGCAGTTCACTAGCGGGAGTGGAGCAGTTCTTC. It is translated as CASSSLAGVEQFF.

This clonotype appeared many times. The chain uses TRBV5-1 and TRBJ2-7, with D perhaps matching TRBD2 (5 bases). The germline V gene has CDR1 SGHRS and CDR2 YFSETQ. V dropped 6 bases and J dropped 5 bases, with 12 bases sitting between them. The CDR3 totals 12 residues. CDR3 sequence: CASIGENHEQYF. In nucleotides, the CDR3 is TGCGCCAGCATCGGGGAGAACCACGAGCAGTACTTC.

This chain links TRBV10-2 with TRBJ2-1, with 7 bases aligning to TRBD2. Germline CDR1 WSHSY, CDR2 SAAADI. The trim removed 3 bases at V and 2 bases at J, leaving 4 bases unmatched. This CDR3 has 15 amino acids. In nucleotides, the CDR3 is TGCGCCAGCAGTGAAAGCGCGGGGGCCTACAATGAGCAGTTCTTC. It yields the protein CASSESAGAYNEQFF.

This clonotype has more than one count but fewer than ten. The rearrangement joins TRBV12-3 or TRBV12-4 to TRBJ1-1; D is undetermined. With 6 bases removed from V and 0 bases from J, the gap between germline ends came to 11 bases. The CDR3 covers 14 residues. The CDR3 spells CASSPVTVNTEAFF. Written as DNA, the CDR3 is TGTGCCAGCAGCCCGGTGACCGTGAACACTGAAGCTTTCTTT.

This clonotype was seen only a few times. V and J are TRBV10-3 and TRBJ2-7; 8 bases are a match to TRBD1. Per the germline V gene, CDR1 is ENHRY and CDR2 is SYGVKD. V dropped 6 bases and J dropped 3; count of bases not matched to a gene: 10. The CDR3 loop spans 15 amino acids. This chain's CDR3 is CAIREGGTGGYEQYF. CDR3 bases: TGTGCCATCAGGGAAGGAGGGACAGGAGGCTACGAGCAGTACTTC.

This clonotype has only a few counts. V gene TRBV3-1 combines with J gene TRBJ1-5, with a tentative D call TRBD1 (5 bases). CDR3 size: 15 residues. V lost 0 bases and J lost 3, with 9 bases in between. From germline, CDR1 is LGHDT and CDR2 YNNKEL (reference sequence). In DNA form, the CDR3 reads TGTGCCAGCAGCCAAGATGGGGGGATCAATCAGCCCCAGCATTTT. Protein: CASSQDGGINQPQHF.

This clonotype occurred once. The chain employs TRBV6-5 and TRBJ1-1; D is perhaps TRBD1 (5 bases). This CDR3 is built from 12 residues. The ends were cut back, 8 bases at V and 5 bases at J, with 12 bases in the middle. Germline values: CDR1 MNHEY, CDR2 SVGAGI. CDR3 DNA: TGTGCCAGCTCGACAGAGGGGACTGAAGCTTTCTTT. Translating gives CASSTEGTEAFF.

This clonotype was detected many times. Here the CDR3 reads CASRDGVPGNTIYF. The DNA for the CDR3 is TGTGCCAGCAGGGACGGGGTACCTGGAAACACCATATATTTT. V gene TRBV2 combines with J gene TRBJ1-3; no firm D call. V shed 6 bases and J shed 2 bases, with 11 bases lying between them. Germline CDR1 and CDR2: SNHLY and FYNNEI. CDR3 length equals 14 residues.

This chain links TRBV7-9 with TRBJ2-7, with D perhaps given as TRBD1 or TRBD2 (5 bases each). The germline V and J ends were trimmed by 4 bases and 6 bases, with 10 bases remaining between them. The CDR3 is made up of 12 amino acids. CDR1 and CDR2 (germline): SEHNR, FQNEAQ (reference sequence). The CDR3 DNA reads as TGTGCCAGCAGCTCAGAGGGGACCGAGCAGTACTTC. This translates into CASSSEGTEQYF.

The chain has TRBV27 and TRBJ2-1, with D maybe TRBD1 (6 bases). This CDR3 is 15 amino acids long. Trimming took off 4 bases at V and 5 bases at J, with 15 bases between the two ends. Germline loops: CDR1 MNHEY, CDR2 SMNVEV (reference sequence). CDR3 in amino acids: CASSSPRQADNEQFF. CDR3 coding DNA: TGTGCCAGCAGTTCCCCCCGACAGGCCGACAATGAGCAGTTCTTC.

V usage is TRBV12-3 or TRBV12-4 and J usage is TRBJ1-6, with 7 bases identical to TRBD1. V lost 7 bases to trimming and J lost 3 bases; unmatched junction nucleotides: 6. CDR3 length: 15 residues. The chain's CDR3 is CASNQNRGYNSPLHF. CDR3 bases: TGTGCCAGCAACCAAAACAGGGGCTATAATTCACCCCTCCACTTT.

This clonotype has a handful of counts. V gene TRBV6-6 combines with J gene TRBJ2-1, with D possibly matching TRBD2 (6 bases). Germline loops: CDR1 MNHNY, CDR2 SVGAGI (reference sequence). The CDR3 length is 11 residues. V dropped 8 bases and J dropped 5 bases, with 7 bases sitting between them. This CDR3 reads CASGLNNEQFF. CDR3 nucleotides: TGTGCCAGCGGACTAAACAATGAGCAGTTCTTC.

This clonotype was seen at least ten times. The genes are TRBV20-1 and TRBJ2-7, with D perhaps TRBD1 (6 bases). V gave up 6 bases and J gave up 1 base, with 19 bases separating them. CDR3 size: 15 residues. Per germline, CDR1 DFQATT and CDR2 SNEGSKA (reference sequence). CDR3 sequence (DNA): TGCAGTGCCGAGCCGACAGGTTTTAGTTCCTACGAGCAGTACTTC. It translates to CSAEPTGFSSYEQYF.

This clonotype was seen at least ten times. CDR3 bases: TGTGCCAGCAGTACCGGGCCAAAGGGCGAGCAGTACTTC. Its protein is CASSTGPKGEQYF. J is TRBJ2-7 and V is TRBV12-3 or TRBV12-4, with D uncertain. CDR3 length equals 13 residues. Trimming removed 5 bases from V and 6 bases from J, with 14 bases in between.

The chain is built from TRBV5-6 and TRBJ2-1, with D unclear. Germline V gene sequence: CDR1 SGHDT, CDR2 YYEEEE. Trimming took off 2 bases at V and 9 bases at J, with 12 bases between the two ends. The CDR3 extends over 13 amino acids. The DNA for the CDR3 is TGTGCCAGCAGCTTTCGGGCGCTGGGTGAGCAGTTCTTC. This gives the protein CASSFRALGEQFF.

The chain employs TRBV7-2 and TRBJ2-3; maybe TRBD1 (6 bases). Germline V gives CDR1 SGHTA, CDR2 FQGNSA. Deletions cut 1 base from V and 4 bases from J, with 12 bases between. This CDR3 contains 15 residues. The chain's CDR3 is CASSLGRRGSDTQYF. The CDR3 nucleotides are TGTGCCAGCAGCTTAGGACGCAGGGGATCAGATACGCAGTATTTT.